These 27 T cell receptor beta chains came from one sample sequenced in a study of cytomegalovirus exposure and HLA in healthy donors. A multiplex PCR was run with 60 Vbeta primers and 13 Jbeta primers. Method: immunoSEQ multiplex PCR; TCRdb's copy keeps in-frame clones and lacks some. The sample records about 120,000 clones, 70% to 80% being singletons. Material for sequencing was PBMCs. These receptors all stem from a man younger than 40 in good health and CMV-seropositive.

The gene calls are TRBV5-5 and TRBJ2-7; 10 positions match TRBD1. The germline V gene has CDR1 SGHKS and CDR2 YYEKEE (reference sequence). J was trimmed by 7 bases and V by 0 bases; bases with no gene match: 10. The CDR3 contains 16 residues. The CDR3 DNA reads TGTGCCAGCAGCTTGGGGGACAGGGGACTTCCGAGGGAGCAGTACTTC. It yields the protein CASSLGDRGLPREQYF.

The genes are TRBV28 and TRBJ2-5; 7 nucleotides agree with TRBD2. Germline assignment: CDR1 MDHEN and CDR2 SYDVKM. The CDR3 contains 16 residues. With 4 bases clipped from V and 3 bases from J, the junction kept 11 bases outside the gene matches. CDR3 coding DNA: TGTGCCAGCAGTTCACCCTTATCTAGCGGTAAAGAGACCCAGTACTTC. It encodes CASSSPLSSGKETQYF.

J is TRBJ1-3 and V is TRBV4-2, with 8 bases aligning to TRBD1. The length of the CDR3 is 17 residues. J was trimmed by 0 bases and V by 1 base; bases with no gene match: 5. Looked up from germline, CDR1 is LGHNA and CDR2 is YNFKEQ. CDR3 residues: CASSQVGTGSSGNTIYF. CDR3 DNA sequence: TGTGCCAGCAGCCAAGTTGGGACAGGAAGCTCTGGAAACACCATATATTTT.

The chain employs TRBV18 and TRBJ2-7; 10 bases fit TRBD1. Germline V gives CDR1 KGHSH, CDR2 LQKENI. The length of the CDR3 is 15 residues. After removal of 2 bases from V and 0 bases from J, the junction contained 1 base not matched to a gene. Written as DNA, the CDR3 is TGTGCCAGCTCACCAGGGACAGGGGCCTCCTACGAGCAGTACTTC. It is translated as CASSPGTGASYEQYF.

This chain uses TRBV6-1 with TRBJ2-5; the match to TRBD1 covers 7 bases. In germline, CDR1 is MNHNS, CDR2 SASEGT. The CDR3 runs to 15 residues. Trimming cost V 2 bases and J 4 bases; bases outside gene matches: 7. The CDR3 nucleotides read TGTGCCAGCAGTGAACGAACAGGGGTGGGAGAGACCCAGTACTTC. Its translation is CASSERTGVGETQYF.

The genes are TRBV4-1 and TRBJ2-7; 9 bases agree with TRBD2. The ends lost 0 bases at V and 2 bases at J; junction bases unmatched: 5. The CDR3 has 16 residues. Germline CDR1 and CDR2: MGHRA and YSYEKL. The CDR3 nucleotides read TGCGCCAGCAGCCAAGAGTGGCGGGGGGGCACCTACGAGCAGTACTTC. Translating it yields CASSQEWRGGTYEQYF.

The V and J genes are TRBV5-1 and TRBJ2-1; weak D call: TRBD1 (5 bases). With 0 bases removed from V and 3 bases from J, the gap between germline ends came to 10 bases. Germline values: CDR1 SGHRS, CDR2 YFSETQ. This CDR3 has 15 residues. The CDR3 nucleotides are TGCGCCAGCAGCTTGGGGATAGGGGACTACAATGAGCAGTTCTTC. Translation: CASSLGIGDYNEQFF.

Here the CDR3 reads CAINAGTDTQYF. As DNA, the CDR3 is TGTGCCATCAATGCGGGGACAGATACGCAGTATTTT. The V call is TRBV10-3, the J call TRBJ2-3, with TRBD2 as a possible D gene (6 bases). Trimming took off 7 bases at V and 3 bases at J, with 8 bases between the two ends. The CDR3 spans 12 residues. Germline V gives CDR1 ENHRY, CDR2 SYGVKD.

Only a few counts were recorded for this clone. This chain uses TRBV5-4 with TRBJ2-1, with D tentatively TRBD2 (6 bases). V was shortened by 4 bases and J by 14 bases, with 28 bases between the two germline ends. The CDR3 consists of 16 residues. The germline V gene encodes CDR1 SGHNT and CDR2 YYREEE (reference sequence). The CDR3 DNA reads TGTGCCAGCAGCCAAGGCGGTAGGGGCGGGGCGAATCGAAAGTTCTTC. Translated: CASSQGGRGGANRKFF. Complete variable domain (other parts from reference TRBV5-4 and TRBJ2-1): ETGVTQSPTHLIKTRGQQVTLRCSSQSGHNTVSWYQQALGQGPQFIFQYYREEENGRGNFPPRFSGLQFPNYSSELNVNALELDDSALYLCASSQGGRGGANRKFFGPGTRLTVL.

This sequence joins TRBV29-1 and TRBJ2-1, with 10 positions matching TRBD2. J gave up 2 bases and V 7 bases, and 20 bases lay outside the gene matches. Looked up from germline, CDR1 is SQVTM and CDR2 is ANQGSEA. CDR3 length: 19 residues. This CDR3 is CSGYRGRTTSGETYNEQFF. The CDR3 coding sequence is TGCAGCGGCTACCGTGGGCGAACCACTAGCGGGGAAACCTACAATGAGCAGTTCTTC.

CDR3 region: CASSLQGGYEQYF. The CDR3, as DNA: TGTGCCAGCAGTTTACAGGGGGGCTACGAGCAGTACTTC. This chain joins TRBV27 and TRBJ2-7, with D tentatively TRBD1 (7 bases). Trimming shortened V by 2 bases and J by 3 bases, and 8 bases separated the two germline ends. CDR1 is MNHEY and CDR2 is SMNVEV in the germline V gene (reference sequence). This CDR3 has 13 amino acids.

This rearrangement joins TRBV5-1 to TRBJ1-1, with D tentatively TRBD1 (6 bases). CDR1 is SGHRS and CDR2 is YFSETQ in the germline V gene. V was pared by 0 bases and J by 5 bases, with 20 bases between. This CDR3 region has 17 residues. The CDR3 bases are TGCGCCAGCAGCTTGGGAGGACCACAGGGCTCGGGTACTGAAGCTTTCTTT. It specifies CASSLGGPQGSGTEAFF. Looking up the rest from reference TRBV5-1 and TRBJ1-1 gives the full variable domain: KAGVTQTPRYLIKTRGQQVTLSCSPISGHRSVSWYQQTPGQGLQFLFEYFSETQRNKGNFPGRFSGRQFSNSRSEMNVSTLELGDSALYLCASSLGGPQGSGTEAFFGQGTRLTVV.

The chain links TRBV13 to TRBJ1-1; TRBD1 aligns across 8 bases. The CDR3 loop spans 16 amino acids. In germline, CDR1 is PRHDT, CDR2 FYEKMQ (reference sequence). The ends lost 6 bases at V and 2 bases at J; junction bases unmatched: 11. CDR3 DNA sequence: TGTGCCAGCAGACCCGGGATAGGACAGGGAAACACTGAAGCTTTCTTT. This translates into CASRPGIGQGNTEAFF.

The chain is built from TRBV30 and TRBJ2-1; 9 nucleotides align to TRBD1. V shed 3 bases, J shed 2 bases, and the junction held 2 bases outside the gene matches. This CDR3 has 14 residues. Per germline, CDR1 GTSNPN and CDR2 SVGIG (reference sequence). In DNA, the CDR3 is TGTGCCTGGAGAAGGACAGGGGCCTACAATGAGCAGTTCTTC. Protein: CAWRRTGAYNEQFF.

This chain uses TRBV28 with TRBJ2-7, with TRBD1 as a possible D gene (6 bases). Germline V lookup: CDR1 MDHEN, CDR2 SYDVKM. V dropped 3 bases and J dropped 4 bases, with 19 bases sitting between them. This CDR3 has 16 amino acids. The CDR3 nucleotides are TGTGCCAGCAGTTTCCTGTCTGAGGGGGTGAAGTACGAGCAGTACTTC. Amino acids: CASSFLSEGVKYEQYF. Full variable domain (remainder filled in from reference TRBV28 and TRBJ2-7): DVKVTQSSRYLVKRTGEKVFLECVQDMDHENMFWYRQDPGLGLRLIYFSYDVKMKEKGDIPEGYSVSREKKERFSLILESASTNQTSMYLCASSFLSEGVKYEQYFGPGTRLTVT.

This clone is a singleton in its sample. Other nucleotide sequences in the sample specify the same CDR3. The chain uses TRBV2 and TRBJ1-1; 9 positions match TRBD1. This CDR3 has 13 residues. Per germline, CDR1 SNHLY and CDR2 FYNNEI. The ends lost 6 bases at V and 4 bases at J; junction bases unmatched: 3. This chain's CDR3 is CASSGQGSTEAFF. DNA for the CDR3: TGTGCCAGCAGCGGACAGGGGAGCACTGAAGCTTTCTTT.

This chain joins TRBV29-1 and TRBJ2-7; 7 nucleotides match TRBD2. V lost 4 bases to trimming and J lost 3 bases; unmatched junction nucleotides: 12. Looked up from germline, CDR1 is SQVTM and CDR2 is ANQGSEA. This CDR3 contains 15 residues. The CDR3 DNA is TGCAGCGTTGTATGGGGGGGGAGAATAGGCTACGAGCAGTACTTC. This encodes CSVVWGGRIGYEQYF.

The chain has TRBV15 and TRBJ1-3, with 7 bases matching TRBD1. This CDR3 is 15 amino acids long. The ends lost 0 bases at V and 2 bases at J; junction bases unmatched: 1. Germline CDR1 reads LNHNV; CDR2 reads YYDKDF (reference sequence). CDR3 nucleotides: TGTGCCACCAGCAGAGATAGGGGGCCTGGAAACACCATATATTTT. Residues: CATSRDRGPGNTIYF.

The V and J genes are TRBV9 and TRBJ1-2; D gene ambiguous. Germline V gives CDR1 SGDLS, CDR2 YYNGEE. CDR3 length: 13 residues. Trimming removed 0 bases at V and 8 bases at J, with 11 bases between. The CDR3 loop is CASSVVGSGGYTF. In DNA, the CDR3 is TGTGCCAGCAGCGTAGTAGGGTCGGGAGGCTACACCTTC. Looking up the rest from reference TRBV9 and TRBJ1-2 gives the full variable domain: DSGVTQTPKHLITATGQRVTLRCSPRSGDLSVYWYQQSLDQGLQFLIQYYNGEERAKGNILERFSAQQFPDLHSELNLSSLELGDSALYFCASSVVGSGGYTFGSGTRLTVV.

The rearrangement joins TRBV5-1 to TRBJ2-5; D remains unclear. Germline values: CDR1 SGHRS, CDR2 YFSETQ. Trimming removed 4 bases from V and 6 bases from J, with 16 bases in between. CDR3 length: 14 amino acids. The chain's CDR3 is CASSLTTFSKTQYF. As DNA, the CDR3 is TGCGCCAGCAGCCTCACCACTTTCTCGAAGACCCAGTACTTC.

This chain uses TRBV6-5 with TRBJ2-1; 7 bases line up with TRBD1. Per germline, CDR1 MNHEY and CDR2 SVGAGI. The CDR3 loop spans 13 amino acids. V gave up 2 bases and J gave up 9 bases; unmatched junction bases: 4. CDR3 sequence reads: CASSYNRGSEQFF. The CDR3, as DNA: TGTGCCAGCAGTTACAACAGGGGTAGTGAGCAGTTCTTC.

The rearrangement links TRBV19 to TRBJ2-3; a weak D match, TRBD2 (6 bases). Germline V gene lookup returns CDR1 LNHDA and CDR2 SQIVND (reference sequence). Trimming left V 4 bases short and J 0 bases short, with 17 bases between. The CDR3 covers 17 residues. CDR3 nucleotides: TGTGCCAGTAGTACAATCGAAGCGGGCACTAGCACAGATACGCAGTATTTT. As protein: CASSTIEAGTSTDTQYF.

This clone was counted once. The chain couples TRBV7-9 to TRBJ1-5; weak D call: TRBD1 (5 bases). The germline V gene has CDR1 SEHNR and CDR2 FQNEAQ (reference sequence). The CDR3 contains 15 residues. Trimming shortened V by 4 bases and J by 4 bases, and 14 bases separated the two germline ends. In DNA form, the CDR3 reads TGTGCCAGCAGCTCAGTACAGGCGGGGAATCAGCCCCAGCATTTT. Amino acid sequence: CASSSVQAGNQPQHF.

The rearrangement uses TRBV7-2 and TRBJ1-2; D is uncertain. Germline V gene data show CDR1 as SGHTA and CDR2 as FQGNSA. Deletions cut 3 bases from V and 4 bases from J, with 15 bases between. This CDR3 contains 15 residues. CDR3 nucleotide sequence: TGTGCCAGCAGCTTGGATACGGGGAGGACCTATGGCTACACCTTC. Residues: CASSLDTGRTYGYTF.

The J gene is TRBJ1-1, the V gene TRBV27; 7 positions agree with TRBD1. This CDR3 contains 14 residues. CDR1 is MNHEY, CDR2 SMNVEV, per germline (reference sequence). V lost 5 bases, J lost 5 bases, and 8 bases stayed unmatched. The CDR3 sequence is CASSAEQGWTEAFF. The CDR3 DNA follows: TGTGCCAGCAGTGCCGAACAGGGGTGGACTGAAGCTTTCTTT.

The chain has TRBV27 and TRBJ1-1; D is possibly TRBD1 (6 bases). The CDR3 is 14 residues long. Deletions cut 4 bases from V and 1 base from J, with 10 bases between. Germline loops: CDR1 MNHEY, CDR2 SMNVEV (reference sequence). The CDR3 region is CASSWGHPNTEAFF. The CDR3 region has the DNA TGTGCCAGCAGTTGGGGACACCCGAACACTGAAGCTTTCTTT.

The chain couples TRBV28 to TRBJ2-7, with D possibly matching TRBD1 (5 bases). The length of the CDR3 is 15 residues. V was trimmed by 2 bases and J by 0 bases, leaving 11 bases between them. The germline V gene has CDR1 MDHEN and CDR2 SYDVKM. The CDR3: CASSLRGSSSYEQYF. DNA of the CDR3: TGTGCCAGCAGTTTAAGGGGCTCTAGCTCCTACGAGCAGTACTTC. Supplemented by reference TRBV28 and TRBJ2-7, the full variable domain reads DVKVTQSSRYLVKRTGEKVFLECVQDMDHENMFWYRQDPGLGLRLIYFSYDVKMKEKGDIPEGYSVSREKKERFSLILESASTNQTSMYLCASSLRGSSSYEQYFGPGTRLTVT.